This T cell receptor (beta chain) stems from a study of cytomegalovirus exposure and HLA in healthy donors. This CDR3 is 15 amino acids long. From germline, CDR1 is SGDLS and CDR2 YYNGEE. J was trimmed by 8 bases and V by 0 bases; bases with no gene match: 8. The PCR ran on 60 Vbeta and 13 Jbeta primers. The data were produced by immunoSEQ multiplex PCR, yet TCRdb's version contains in-frame clones alone and is incomplete. The repertoire holds 100,000 to 150,000 clones, with approximately 65% as singletons. The TCR originated in a young man in good health and CMV-seronegative. The chain recombines TRBV9 with TRBJ1-2, with 9 nucleotides matching TRBD1. The specimen sequenced was PBMCs. Here the CDR3 reads CASSVALTGGSGYTF. DNA of the CDR3: TGTGCCAGCAGCGTAGCTTTGACAGGGGGGTCAGGCTACACCTTC.